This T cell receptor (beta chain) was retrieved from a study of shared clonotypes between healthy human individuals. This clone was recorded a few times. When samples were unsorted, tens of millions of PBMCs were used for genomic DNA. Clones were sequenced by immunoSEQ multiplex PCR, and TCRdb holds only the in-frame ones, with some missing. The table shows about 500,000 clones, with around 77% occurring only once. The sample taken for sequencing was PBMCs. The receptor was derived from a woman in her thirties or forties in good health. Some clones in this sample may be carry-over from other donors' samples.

CDR3 bases: TGTGCCAGCAGTACACAGGGTTCCACCGGGGAGCTGTTTTTT. Its protein product is CASSTQGSTGELFF. The V gene is TRBV6-1, the J gene TRBJ2-2; a weak D match, TRBD1 (6 bases). The V and J ends lost 5 bases and 4 bases respectively, with 11 bases between them. Germline V gene sequence: CDR1 MNHNS, CDR2 SASEGT. The CDR3 runs 14 residues.